The 13 T cell receptor beta chains reported below all come from one sample, sequenced in a study of T cells in Graves' hyperthyroidism and ophthalmopathy. RNA transcripts provided the source from which TCR beta CDR3 regions were amplified. Researchers ran a first-round RT-PCR on the TCR CDR3 using the HTBI primer set. TCRdb itself ran the multiplex PCR reads through MiXCR, one entry per CDR3 protein. The table lists approximately 600,000 distinct CDR3 sequences, about 15% of them singletons. The sequenced sample consisted of blood. These receptors were collected from a woman aged 30 to 39 with Graves' hyperthyroidism that later progressed to Graves' ophthalmopathy.

This clonotype was seen many times. The rearrangement uses TRBV7-9 and TRBJ2-7; D possibly matches TRBD1 or TRBD2 (5 bases each). The germline gives CDR1 SEHNR, CDR2 FQNEAQ (reference sequence). The CDR3 sequence is 17 residues long. Between the trimmed V and J ends, which lost 2 bases and 0 bases, there was a span of 17 bases. CDR3 sequence reads: CASSLSWGSASSYEQYF. The CDR3 DNA sequence: TGTGCCAGCAGCTTATCCTGGGGGTCCGCGAGCTCCTACGAGCAGTACTTC.

This clonotype was observed a few times. The chain uses TRBV25-1 and TRBJ2-3; 14 nucleotides align to TRBD2. Trimming took 0 bases from V and 4 from J; bases not matched to a gene: 15. The CDR3 runs to 21 residues. Germline V gene data show CDR1 as MGHDK and CDR2 as SYGVNS. Here the CDR3 reads CASSEYWLQGTSGSLADTQYF. The CDR3 DNA reads as TGTGCCAGCAGTGAATATTGGTTACAGGGGACTAGCGGGAGCTTGGCAGATACGCAGTATTTT.

This clonotype was found many times. The chain recombines TRBV7-9 with TRBJ1-1; tentatively, D is TRBD1 (5 bases). CDR1 is SEHNR, CDR2 FQNEAQ, per germline (reference sequence). Between the trimmed V and J ends, which lost 1 base and 3 bases, there was a span of 12 bases. This CDR3 spans 15 amino acids. As DNA, the CDR3 is TGTGCCAGCAGCTTAGGTGGGGGTACAGACACTGAAGCTTTCTTT. Protein product: CASSLGGGTDTEAFF.

This clonotype has a count of ten or more. V is TRBV27 and J is TRBJ2-7; possibly TRBD1 for D (6 bases). The CDR3 is made up of 14 amino acids. Germline CDR1 is MNHEY and CDR2 is SMNVEV (reference sequence). The germline V and J ends were trimmed by 2 bases and 2 bases, with 10 bases remaining between them. The CDR3 loop reads CASSLVQGPYEQYF. The CDR3 DNA reads TGTGCCAGCAGTTTAGTACAGGGACCCTACGAGCAGTACTTC.

This clonotype was detected once. Sequence at one end of the junction differs from germline and may be a read error. V is TRBV5-8 and J is TRBJ1-1, with D possibly being TRBD1 (5 bases). The germline gives CDR1 SGHTS, CDR2 YDEGEE. The CDR3 totals 15 residues. The CDR3 DNA is TGTGCCAGCAGACGTCGGGACCAGAAGAACATTGAAGCTTTCTTT. It yields the protein CASRRRDQKNIEAFF.

This chain connects TRBV3-1 to TRBJ2-7; D might be TRBD2 (6 bases). Per germline, CDR1 LGHDT and CDR2 YNNKEL (reference sequence). The CDR3 is 16 amino acids. Trimming took 1 base from V and 4 from J, leaving 17 bases between them. The DNA for the CDR3 is TGTGCCAGCAGCCAAGTTACTAGCCAAGCTAGGTACGAGCAGTACTTC. It encodes CASSQVTSQARYEQYF.

Comment on this clonotype: Just one base apart from a much larger clone, this may be a read error. The chain has TRBV7-3 and TRBJ2-3, with D tentatively TRBD2 (5 bases). The ends were cut back, 4 bases at V and 4 bases at J, with 12 bases in the middle. CDR3 length: 14 residues. Germline CDR1 and CDR2: SGHTA and FQGTGA. The CDR3 sequence is CASSWESGSDTQYF. The CDR3 DNA is TGTGCCAGCAGCTGGGAGAGTGGCTCAGATACGCAGTATTTT.

This clonotype was recorded at least ten times. The V call is TRBV6-1, the J call TRBJ1-2, with 7 nucleotides matching TRBD1. Germline V gene sequence: CDR1 MNHNS, CDR2 SASEGT. J gave up 6 bases and V 6 bases, and 10 bases lay outside the gene matches. The CDR3 loop spans 14 amino acids. This CDR3 is CASSLGTDVNGYTF. CDR3 in DNA: TGTGCCAGCAGCCTTGGGACAGACGTGAATGGCTACACCTTC.

This clonotype has ten or more counts. The chain joins TRBV15 to TRBJ1-2; 7 nucleotides line up with TRBD1. This CDR3 is 15 amino acids long. Trimming took 0 bases from V and 5 from J; bases not matched to a gene: 6. Germline CDR1 LNHNV, CDR2 YYDKDF (reference sequence). The CDR3, as DNA: TGTGCCACCAGCAGAGATTGGCAGGGGGAATATGGCTACACCTTC. It yields the protein CATSRDWQGEYGYTF.

This clonotype was counted ten times or more. The genes are TRBV11-2 and TRBJ2-3; D is possibly TRBD1 or TRBD2 (5 bases each). The ends were cut back, 5 bases at V and 2 bases at J, with 17 bases in the middle. Germline V lookup: CDR1 SGHAT, CDR2 FQNNGV. The CDR3 consists of 16 residues. CDR3 amino acids: CASSPRISGHTDTQYF. DNA for the CDR3: TGTGCCAGCAGCCCTCGAATCTCGGGGCACACAGATACGCAGTATTTT.

V and J are TRBV19 and TRBJ1-4; D might be TRBD1 (5 bases). CDR1 and CDR2 from the germline V gene are LNHDA and SQIVND (reference sequence). Deletions cut 3 bases from V and 8 bases from J, with 16 bases between. This CDR3 is built from 15 residues. The CDR3 DNA follows: TGTGCCAGTAGTATCGGGACCTTGGAGAACGAAAAACTGTTTTTT. Translated: CASSIGTLENEKLFF.

This clonotype showed up just a few times. The chain is built from TRBV5-1 and TRBJ2-2, with TRBD1 matching 8 bases. V was clipped by 4 bases and J by 3 bases; unmatched bases: 2. Germline CDR1 SGHRS, CDR2 YFSETQ. This CDR3 is 14 amino acids long. The CDR3 sequence: CASSPDRDTGELFF. The CDR3 DNA is TGCGCCAGCAGCCCGGACAGGGACACCGGGGAGCTGTTTTTT.

This clonotype was recorded many times. This chain uses TRBV10-3 with TRBJ1-1; D is possibly TRBD1 (5 bases). CDR1 and CDR2 from the germline V gene are ENHRY and SYGVKD. Trimming stripped 4 bases from V and 3 bases from J, with 9 bases between. This CDR3 region has 13 residues. CDR3 loop: CAISGVRDTEAFF. The DNA for the CDR3 is TGTGCCATCAGTGGGGTCAGGGACACTGAAGCTTTCTTT.